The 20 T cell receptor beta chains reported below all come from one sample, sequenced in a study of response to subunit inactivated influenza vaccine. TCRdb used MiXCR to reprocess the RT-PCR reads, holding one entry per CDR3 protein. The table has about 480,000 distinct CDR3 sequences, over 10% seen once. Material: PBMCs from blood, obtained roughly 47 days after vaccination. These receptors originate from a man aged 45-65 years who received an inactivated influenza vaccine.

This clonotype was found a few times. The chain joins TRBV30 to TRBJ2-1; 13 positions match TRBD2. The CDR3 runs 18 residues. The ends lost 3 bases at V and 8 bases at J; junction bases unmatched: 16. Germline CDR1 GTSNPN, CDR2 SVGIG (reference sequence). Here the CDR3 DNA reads TGTGCCTGGAGCGACTACGGACTAGCGGGAGCAGACGGCCATGAGCAGTTCTTC. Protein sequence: CAWSDYGLAGADGHEQFF.

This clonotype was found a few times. CDR3 sequence reads: CASRTPGTGPYEQYF. Written as DNA, the CDR3 is TGTGCCAGCAGGACTCCCGGGACTGGTCCGTACGAGCAGTACTTC. The chain carries TRBV6-2 or TRBV6-3 and TRBJ2-7; a weak D match, TRBD2 (6 bases). The CDR3 is 15 amino acids. V dropped 6 bases and J dropped 4 bases, with 19 bases sitting between them. The germline V gene encodes CDR1 MNHEY and CDR2 SVGEGT.

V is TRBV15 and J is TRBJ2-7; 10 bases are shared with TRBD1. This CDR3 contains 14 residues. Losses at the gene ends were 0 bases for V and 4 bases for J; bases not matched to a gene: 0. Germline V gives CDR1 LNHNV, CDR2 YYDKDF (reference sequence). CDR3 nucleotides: TGTGCCACCAGCAGAGAGGGACAGGGGTACGAGCAGTACTTC. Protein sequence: CATSREGQGYEQYF. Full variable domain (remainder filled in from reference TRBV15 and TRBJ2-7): DAMVIQNPRYQVTQFGKPVTLSCSQTLNHNVMYWYQQKSSQAPKLLFHYYDKDFNNEADTPDNFQSRRPNTSFCFLDIRSPGLGDTAMYLCATSREGQGYEQYFGPGTRLTVT.

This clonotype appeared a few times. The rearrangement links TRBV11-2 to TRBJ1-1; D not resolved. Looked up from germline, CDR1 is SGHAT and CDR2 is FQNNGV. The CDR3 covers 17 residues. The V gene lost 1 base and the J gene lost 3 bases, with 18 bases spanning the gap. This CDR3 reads CASSLGRNSEWDTEAFF. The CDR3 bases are TGTGCCAGCAGCTTAGGTAGGAACTCTGAATGGGACACTGAAGCTTTCTTT.

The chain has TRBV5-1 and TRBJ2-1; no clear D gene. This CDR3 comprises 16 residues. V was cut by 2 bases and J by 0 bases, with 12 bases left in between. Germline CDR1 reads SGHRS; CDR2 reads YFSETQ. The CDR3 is CASSFAEVSSYNEQFF. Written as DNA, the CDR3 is TGCGCCAGCAGCTTTGCCGAGGTTAGCTCCTACAATGAGCAGTTCTTC.

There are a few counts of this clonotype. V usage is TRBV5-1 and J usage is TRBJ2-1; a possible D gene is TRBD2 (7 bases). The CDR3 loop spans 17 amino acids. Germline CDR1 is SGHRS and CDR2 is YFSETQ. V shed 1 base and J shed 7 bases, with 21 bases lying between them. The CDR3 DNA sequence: TGCGCCAGCAGCTTGCAGTCTTTGATCGGGGGGCATAATGAGCAGTTCTTC. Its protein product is CASSLQSLIGGHNEQFF.

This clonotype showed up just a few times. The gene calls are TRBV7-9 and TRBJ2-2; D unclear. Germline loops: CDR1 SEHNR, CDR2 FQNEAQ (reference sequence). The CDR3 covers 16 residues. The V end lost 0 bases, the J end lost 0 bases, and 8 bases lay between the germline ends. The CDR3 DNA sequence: TGTGCCAGCAGCTTAGCAGGCCCCGCGAACACCGGGGAGCTGTTTTTT. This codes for CASSLAGPANTGELFF. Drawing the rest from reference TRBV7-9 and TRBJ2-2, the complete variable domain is DTGVSQNPRHKITKRGQNVTFRCDPISEHNRLYWYRQTLGQGPEFLTYFQNEAQLEKSRLLSDRFSAERPKGSFSTLEIQRTEQGDSAMYLCASSLAGPANTGELFFGEGSRLTVL.

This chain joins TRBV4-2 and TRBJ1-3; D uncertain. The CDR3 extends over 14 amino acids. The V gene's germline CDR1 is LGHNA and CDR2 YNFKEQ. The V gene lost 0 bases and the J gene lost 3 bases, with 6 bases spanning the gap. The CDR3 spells CASSQEAFGNTIYF. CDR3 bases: TGTGCCAGCAGCCAAGAGGCATTTGGAAACACCATATATTTT.

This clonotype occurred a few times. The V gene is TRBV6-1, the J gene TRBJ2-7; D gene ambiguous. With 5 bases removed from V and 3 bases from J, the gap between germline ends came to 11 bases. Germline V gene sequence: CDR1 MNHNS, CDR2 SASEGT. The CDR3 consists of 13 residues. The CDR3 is CASSRGTLYEQYF. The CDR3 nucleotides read TGTGCCAGCAGTCGTGGAACCCTCTACGAGCAGTACTTC.

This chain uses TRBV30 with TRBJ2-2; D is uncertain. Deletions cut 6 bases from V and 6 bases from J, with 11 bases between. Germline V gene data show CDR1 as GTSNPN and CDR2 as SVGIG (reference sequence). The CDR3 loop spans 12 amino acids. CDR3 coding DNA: TGTGCCTGCGGGCCCTCAGCCGGGGAGCTGTTTTTT. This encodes CACGPSAGELFF. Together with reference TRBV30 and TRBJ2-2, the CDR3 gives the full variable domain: SQTIHQWPATLVQPVGSPLSLECTVEGTSNPNLYWYRQAAGRGLQLLFYSVGIGQISSEVPQNLSASRPQDRQFILSSKKLLLSDSGFYLCACGPSAGELFFGEGSRLTVL.

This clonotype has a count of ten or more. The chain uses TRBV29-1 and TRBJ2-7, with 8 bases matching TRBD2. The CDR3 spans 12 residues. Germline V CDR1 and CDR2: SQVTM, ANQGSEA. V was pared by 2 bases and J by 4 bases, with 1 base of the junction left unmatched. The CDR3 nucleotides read TGCAGCGTTGAAAGCGGGAGTTACGAGCAGTACTTC. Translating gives CSVESGSYEQYF.

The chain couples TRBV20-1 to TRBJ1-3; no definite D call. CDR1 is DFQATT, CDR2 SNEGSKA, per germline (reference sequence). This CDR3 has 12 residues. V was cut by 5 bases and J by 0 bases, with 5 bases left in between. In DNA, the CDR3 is TGCAGTGCTCTGGGCTCTGGAAACACCATATATTTT. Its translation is CSALGSGNTIYF.

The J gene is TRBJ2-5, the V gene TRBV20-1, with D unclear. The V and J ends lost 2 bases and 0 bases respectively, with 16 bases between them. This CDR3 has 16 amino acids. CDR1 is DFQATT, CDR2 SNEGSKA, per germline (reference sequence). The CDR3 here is CSARSYKKIDQETQYF. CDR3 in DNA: TGCAGTGCTAGATCCTACAAAAAGATAGACCAAGAGACCCAGTACTTC.

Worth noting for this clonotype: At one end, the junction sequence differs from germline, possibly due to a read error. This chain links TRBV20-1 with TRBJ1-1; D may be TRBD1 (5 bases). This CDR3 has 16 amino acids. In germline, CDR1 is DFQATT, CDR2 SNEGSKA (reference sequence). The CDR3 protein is CCARDSVGGENTEAFF. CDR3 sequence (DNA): TGCTGTGCTAGAGATTCAGTCGGAGGGGAGAACACTGAAGCTTTCTTT.

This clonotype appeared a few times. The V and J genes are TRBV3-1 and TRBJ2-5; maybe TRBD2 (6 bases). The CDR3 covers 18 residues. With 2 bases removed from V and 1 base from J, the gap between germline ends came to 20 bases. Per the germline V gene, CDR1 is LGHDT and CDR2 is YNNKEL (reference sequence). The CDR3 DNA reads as TGTGCCAGCAGCCAACCGGGGTCTGGGATTAGCGGCCAAGAGACCCAGTACTTC. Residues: CASSQPGSGISGQETQYF.

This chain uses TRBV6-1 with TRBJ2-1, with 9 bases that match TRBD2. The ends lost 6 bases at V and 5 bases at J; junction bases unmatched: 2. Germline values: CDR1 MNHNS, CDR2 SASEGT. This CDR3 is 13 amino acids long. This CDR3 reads CASRAGGHNEQFF. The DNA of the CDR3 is TGTGCCAGCAGGGCGGGGGGGCACAATGAGCAGTTCTTC.

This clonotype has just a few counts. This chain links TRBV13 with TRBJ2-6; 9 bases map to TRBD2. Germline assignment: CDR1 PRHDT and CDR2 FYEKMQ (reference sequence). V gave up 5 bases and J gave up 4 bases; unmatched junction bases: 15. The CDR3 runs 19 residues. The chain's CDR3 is CASSQQTSGRPMGANVLTF. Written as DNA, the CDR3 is TGTGCCAGCAGCCAACAGACTAGCGGTCGGCCTATGGGGGCCAACGTCCTGACTTTC.

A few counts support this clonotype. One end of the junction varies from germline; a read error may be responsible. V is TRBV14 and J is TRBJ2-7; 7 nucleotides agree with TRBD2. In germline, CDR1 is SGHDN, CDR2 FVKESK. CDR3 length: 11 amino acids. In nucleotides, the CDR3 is TGTGCCAGCAGCCAATCGGGGGGACTACAATTC. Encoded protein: CASSQSGGLQF.

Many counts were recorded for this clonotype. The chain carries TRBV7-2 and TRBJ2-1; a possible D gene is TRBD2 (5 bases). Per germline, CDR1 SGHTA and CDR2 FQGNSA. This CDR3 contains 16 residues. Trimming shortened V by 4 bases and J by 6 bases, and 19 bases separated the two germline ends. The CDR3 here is CASSSQSSGISNEQFF. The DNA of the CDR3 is TGTGCCAGCAGCTCCCAGTCCTCCGGGATTTCCAATGAGCAGTTCTTC.

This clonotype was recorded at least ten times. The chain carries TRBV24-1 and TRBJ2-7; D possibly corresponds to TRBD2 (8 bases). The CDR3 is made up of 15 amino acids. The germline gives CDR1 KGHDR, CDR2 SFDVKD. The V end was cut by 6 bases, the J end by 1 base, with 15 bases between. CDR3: CATSRGGQWSYEQYF. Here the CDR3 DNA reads TGTGCCACCAGTCGGGGGGGACAGTGGTCCTACGAGCAGTACTTC.